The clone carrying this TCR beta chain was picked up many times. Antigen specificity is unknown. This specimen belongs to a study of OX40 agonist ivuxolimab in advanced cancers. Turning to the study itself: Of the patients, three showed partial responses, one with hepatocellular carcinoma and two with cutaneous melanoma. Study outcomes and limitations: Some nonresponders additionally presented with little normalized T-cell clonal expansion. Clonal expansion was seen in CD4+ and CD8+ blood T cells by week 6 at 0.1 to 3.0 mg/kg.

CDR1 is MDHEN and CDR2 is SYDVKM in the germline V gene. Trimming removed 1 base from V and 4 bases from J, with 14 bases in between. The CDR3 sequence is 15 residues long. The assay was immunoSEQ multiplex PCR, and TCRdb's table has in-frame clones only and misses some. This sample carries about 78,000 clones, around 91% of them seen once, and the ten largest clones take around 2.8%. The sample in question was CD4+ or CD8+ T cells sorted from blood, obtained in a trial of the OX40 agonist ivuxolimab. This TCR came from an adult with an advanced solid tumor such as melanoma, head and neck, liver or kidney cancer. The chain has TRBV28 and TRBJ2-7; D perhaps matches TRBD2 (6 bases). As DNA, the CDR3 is TGTGCCAGCAGTTTATTGGGGGGTGACTTGTACGAGCAGTACTTC. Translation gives CASSLLGGDLYEQYF.